This note documents a single T cell receptor beta chain sequence. Its matching antigen is unknown. MiXCR, run by TCRdb on the reads, gives a single entry per CDR3 protein. Here the sample spans some 100,000 distinct CDR3 sequences, around 31% being singletons. The source of the sample is a study of T cell repertoires in cytomegalovirus infection. The overall study: Recently identified HLA-C-restricted and well-studied HLA-B-restricted CMV epitopes were used. Matching HLA type, along with CMV infection, was indicated by public TCR beta signatures.

Looked up from germline, CDR1 is LNHDA and CDR2 is SQIVND (reference sequence). V shed 7 bases and J shed 2 bases, with 3 bases lying between them. CDR3 length: 12 residues. General study points: Of the TCR beta families, the public ones yielded a cumulative frequency that identified carriers of CMV plus the relevant HLA.

The sequence came from a human donor in good health (CMV status not recorded). Some clones in this sample may be carry-over from other donors' samples. The chain is built from TRBV19 and TRBJ2-6; D is unresolved. The source was CD8+ T cells from cultured PBMCs, collected from culture after CMV antigen stimulation. The CDR3 loop is CASTTGANVLTF. The DNA of the CDR3 is TGTGCCAGTACGACTGGGGCCAACGTCCTGACTTTC.